Each of the 13 T cell receptor beta chains below was sequenced from the same sample in a study of T cell clonality in common variable immunodeficiency. Using immunoSEQ multiplex PCR, the repertoire was profiled, and TCRdb retains in-frame clones only, with some absent. Recorded here are 45,000 to 70,000 clones, none singletons. Specimen: peripheral blood mononuclear cells. The receptors were sampled from a person aged 18-70 years in good health.

Ten or more counts support this clone. Coverage ceases 3 residues before the CDR3 finishes, and the germline J gene fills in the end. The chain has TRBV11-2 and TRBJ2-1, with D possibly being TRBD2 (6 bases). This CDR3 comprises 15 residues. The V end lost 5 bases, the J end lost 4 bases, and 15 bases lay between the germline ends. Germline V gene sequence: CDR1 SGHAT, CDR2 FQNNGV. The part of the CDR3 DNA that was read is TGTGCCAGCAGCGCCGGGACTGCACTTTACAATGAG. It yields the protein CASSAGTALYNE. The full CDR3 sequence reads CASSAGTALYNEQFF. Filled out from reference TRBV11-2 and TRBJ2-1, the complete variable domain reads EAGVAQSPRYKIIEKRQSVAFWCNPISGHATLYWYQQILGQGPKLLIQFQNNGVVDDSQLPKDRFSAERLKGVDSTLKIQPAKLEDSAVYLCASSAGTALYNEQFFGPGTRLTVL.

This clone was counted ten times or more. The observed sequence ends 3 residues before the CDR3 terminus, with the missing tail filled in from the germline J gene. The genes are TRBV19 and TRBJ2-7; the match to TRBD1 covers 9 bases. The CDR3 has 15 amino acids. Germline V lookup: CDR1 LNHDA, CDR2 SQIVND (reference sequence). Germline trimming cut 3 bases from V and 3 bases from J; bases unmatched to any gene: 6. The CDR3 here is CASSISRDRDYEQYF. CDR3 DNA, as far as it was read: TGTGCCAGTAGTATTTCTAGGGACAGGGACTACGAG.

This clone was seen at least ten times. The CDR3 end falls 3 residues outside the read, so it is completed with the germline J gene. This sequence joins TRBV19 and TRBJ2-5; 7 nucleotides agree with TRBD1. Unmatched junction bases numbered 9, after V lost 6 bases and J lost 5 bases. CDR1 and CDR2 from the germline V gene are LNHDA and SQIVND (reference sequence). The CDR3 length is 14 residues. The covered CDR3 bases are TGTGCCAGTAGGAAGACAGGGACGGAGGAGACC. Amino acid sequence: CASRKTGTEET. The entire CDR3 protein is CASRKTGTEETQYF.

In the case of this clone: Sequence at one end of the junction differs from germline and may be a read error. The CDR3 end lies 3 residues beyond the end of the read and is filled in from the germline J gene. V and J are TRBV7-2 and TRBJ1-1, with a possible D match to TRBD1 (5 bases). Germline CDR1 is SGHTA and CDR2 is FQGNSA. The CDR3 runs 15 residues. The part of the CDR3 DNA that was read is TGTGCCGGCAGTCCTAAACATGTGTGGGGCGCCGAA. It specifies CAGSPKHVWGAE. The full CDR3 reads CAGSPKHVWGAEAFF.

This clone appeared many times. The missing CDR3 end, 3 residues past where the read stops, is filled in from the germline J gene. V usage is TRBV4-2 and J usage is TRBJ2-7; TRBD2 matches 8 bases. In germline, CDR1 is LGHNA, CDR2 YNFKEQ. This CDR3 contains 18 residues. V lost 0 bases to trimming and J lost 3 bases; unmatched junction nucleotides: 13. CDR3 DNA, as far as it was read: TGTGCCAGCAGCCAAGAGGATACCCAAGGCGGGAGGCGCTACGAG. Protein: CASSQEDTQGGRRYE. The full CDR3 reads CASSQEDTQGGRRYEQYF.

This clone was recorded at least ten times. Sequencing ends 3 residues short of the CDR3 end; the germline J gene provides the rest. The chain employs TRBV29-1 and TRBJ2-3, with 11 bases fitting TRBD2. The CDR3 length is 17 residues. CDR1 is SQVTM, CDR2 ANQGSEA, per germline. V was pared by 5 bases and J by 0 bases, with 10 bases of the junction left unmatched. CDR3 sequence reads: CSVSGTSGPYSTDTQYF. The sequenced CDR3 bases are TGCAGCGTTAGTGGGACTAGCGGCCCATATAGCACAGATACG.

This clone was seen many times. The read stops 3 residues short of the end of the CDR3; the missing end is completed from the germline J gene. The V gene is TRBV13, the J gene TRBJ2-2, with TRBD2 matching 12 bases. The CDR3 length is 17 residues. With 3 bases clipped from V and 5 bases from J, the junction kept 7 bases outside the gene matches. The germline CDR1 and CDR2 sequences are PRHDT and FYEKMQ (reference sequence). CDR3 DNA, as far as it was read: TGTGCCAGCAGCTTCGCTAGCGGGAGGGCCGGTACCGGGGAG. Encoded protein: CASSFASGRAGTGE. The full CDR3 is CASSFASGRAGTGELFF.

This clone was seen many times. The read ends 3 residues shy of where the CDR3 ends; the end is completed using the germline J gene. The rearrangement joins TRBV2 to TRBJ2-2; 10 bases are a match to TRBD1. Germline V lookup: CDR1 SNHLY, CDR2 FYNNEI. V gave up 7 bases and J gave up 7 bases; unmatched junction bases: 3. The CDR3 is 13 amino acids. The CDR3 spells CASMGQGNGELFF. Incomplete CDR3 DNA: TGTGCCAGCATGGGACAGGGGAACGGGGAG.

This clone was recorded many times. The read ends 3 residues shy of where the CDR3 ends; the end is completed using the germline J gene. This rearrangement joins TRBV7-3 to TRBJ2-2; 7 nucleotides line up with TRBD1. The germline V gene encodes CDR1 SGHTA and CDR2 FQGTGA. Trimming cost V 8 bases and J 6 bases; bases outside gene matches: 6. The CDR3 covers 13 residues. CDR3 DNA, as far as it was read: TGTGCCAGCGCACCTCAGGGGGCCGGGGAG. Amino acids: CASAPQGAGE. The full CDR3 reads CASAPQGAGELFF.

This clone was picked up a small number of times. The sequence runs out 3 residues before the end of the CDR3; the remainder is reconstructed from the germline J gene. The chain has TRBV7-9 and TRBJ1-2; D possibly corresponds to TRBD1 (6 bases). Per germline, CDR1 SEHNR and CDR2 FQNEAQ (reference sequence). V lost 5 bases and J 6 bases, leaving 10 bases between the germline ends. The CDR3 is 12 amino acids. The CDR3: CASSRQGNGYTF. CDR3 bases read: TGTGCCAGCAGCCGTCAGGGGAATGGC.

This clone was picked up many times. At one of its ends the junction is not consistent with the germline gene, which may arise from a read error. The CDR3 goes on 3 residues after the read ends, and that part is filled in from the germline J gene. The chain links TRBV7-3 to TRBJ2-6; 10 bases fit TRBD1. This CDR3 comprises 18 residues. Germline V gives CDR1 SGHTA, CDR2 FQGTGA. The CDR3 bases that were read are TGTGCCAGCAGCGTAACGACAGGGGGCGCGGAAGGGGCCAACGTC. Translation: CASSVTTGGAEGANV. The CDR3 as a whole reads CASSVTTGGAEGANVLTF. Looking up the rest from reference TRBV7-3 and TRBJ2-6 gives the full variable domain: GAGVSQTPSNKVTEKGKYVELRCDPISGHTALYWYRQSLGQGPEFLIYFQGTGAADDSGLPNDRFFAVRPEGSVSTLKIQRTERGDSAVYLCASSVTTGGAEGANVLTFGAGSRLTVL.

This clone was counted a few times. The read ends 3 residues shy of where the CDR3 ends; the end is completed using the germline J gene. The chain employs TRBV10-2 and TRBJ2-5; no clear D gene. The germline gives CDR1 WSHSY, CDR2 SAAADI. The CDR3 has 14 residues. Trimming removed 8 bases from V and 4 bases from J, with 17 bases in between. Partial CDR3 DNA: TGCGCCAGCGAACCCACCCTGAGAGGAGAGACC. Protein product: CASEPTLRGET. The entire CDR3 sequence reads CASEPTLRGETQYF.

Turning to this clone: The observed sequence ends 3 residues before the CDR3 terminus, with the missing tail filled in from the germline J gene. V is TRBV20-1 and J is TRBJ2-7; 10 nucleotides line up with TRBD1. The V and J ends lost 6 bases and 4 bases, in that order; junction bases with no gene match: 12. The CDR3 length is 15 residues. Germline-derived CDR1 and CDR2 are DFQATT and SNEGSKA (reference sequence). The sequenced part of the CDR3 DNA is TGCAGTGCCAGCGGGGCCGACAGGGGGCAATACGAG. It yields the protein CSASGADRGQYE. The entire CDR3 reads CSASGADRGQYEQYF.